Following are 16 T cell receptor beta chains from one sample sequenced in a study of blood T cells in healthy people across ages. A second PCR of about 7 to 12 cycles used a sample-barcoded 5' primer and a J-beta primer mix. TCRdb fed the 5' RACE reads into MiXCR, producing one record per CDR3 protein. This sample has about 680,000 distinct CDR3 sequences; more than 40% occur once, and the top ten carry approximately 32%. Specimen: blood. The receptor set was obtained from a woman aged 55-70 years in good health.

The CDR3 is CATSREGLVYEQFF. The CDR3 coding sequence is TGTGCCACCAGCAGAGAGGGACTAGTTTATGAGCAGTTCTTC. This sequence joins TRBV15 and TRBJ2-1; the match to TRBD2 covers 8 bases. V lost 0 bases and J lost 8; bases outside the gene matches: 3. CDR3 length: 14 residues. Looked up from germline, CDR1 is LNHNV and CDR2 is YYDKDF (reference sequence).

The chain joins TRBV11-2 to TRBJ2-5, with D perhaps matching TRBD1 or TRBD2 (5 bases each). The V gene's germline CDR1 is SGHAT and CDR2 FQNNGV. The CDR3 is 13 residues long. With 0 bases removed from V and 10 bases from J, the gap between germline ends came to 12 bases. The CDR3 reads CASSLEVRGHQYF. The CDR3 region has the DNA TGTGCCAGCAGCTTAGAGGTACGGGGCCACCAGTACTTC.

The chain is built from TRBV9 and TRBJ2-5; 10 bases line up with TRBD2. Germline V gene sequence: CDR1 SGDLS, CDR2 YYNGEE. The CDR3 is 15 residues long. Trimming at V came to 4 bases and at J to 11 bases, leaving 14 bases not matched to a gene. The CDR3 DNA follows: TGTGCCAGCAGCCCACCTGGGACTAGCGTCAATGAGCAGTACTTC. It codes for CASSPPGTSVNEQYF.

The gene calls are TRBV20-1 and TRBJ1-1; no clear D gene. This CDR3 region has 13 residues. From germline, CDR1 is DFQATT and CDR2 SNEGSKA (reference sequence). V gave up 5 bases and J gave up 0 bases, with 10 bases separating them. CDR3 residues: CSAGGPMNTEAFF. The CDR3 coding sequence is TGCAGTGCTGGAGGACCGATGAACACTGAAGCTTTCTTT.

The chain has TRBV7-9 and TRBJ1-1, with D hard to call. CDR3 length: 14 residues. The germline V gene has CDR1 SEHNR and CDR2 FQNEAQ (reference sequence). V was clipped by 1 base and J by 1 base, with 7 bases between them. CDR3 protein: CASSLVVGNTEAFF. As DNA, the CDR3 is TGTGCCAGCAGCTTAGTAGTGGGGAACACTGAAGCTTTCTTT. The full variable domain, its missing parts supplied by reference TRBV7-9 and TRBJ1-1, is DTGVSQNPRHKITKRGQNVTFRCDPISEHNRLYWYRQTLGQGPEFLTYFQNEAQLEKSRLLSDRFSAERPKGSFSTLEIQRTEQGDSAMYLCASSLVVGNTEAFFGQGTRLTVV.

This clonotype was seen just once. The chain uses TRBV2 and TRBJ2-1; possibly TRBD1 for D (6 bases). The CDR3 runs 16 residues. Germline V gene data show CDR1 as SNHLY and CDR2 as FYNNEI. Trimming took 5 bases from V and 9 from J, leaving 23 bases between them. Here the CDR3 reads CASSWGQPQGTSEQFF. In nucleotides, the CDR3 is TGTGCCAGCAGTTGGGGACAACCCCAGGGGACGTCTGAGCAGTTCTTC.

The chain uses TRBV5-1 and TRBJ2-3; a weak D match, TRBD1 (6 bases). Per germline, CDR1 SGHRS and CDR2 YFSETQ. V was cut by 4 bases and J by 6 bases, with 15 bases left in between. This CDR3 comprises 14 residues. CDR3 DNA sequence: TGCGCCAGCAGCGTGACAGGAGGTTGGGATACGCAGTATTTT. It yields the protein CASSVTGGWDTQYF.

This clonotype was seen a few times. The chain combines TRBV7-3 with TRBJ2-3; 8 bases are a match to TRBD2. Looked up from germline, CDR1 is SGHTA and CDR2 is FQGTGA. V was clipped by 5 bases and J by 5 bases; unmatched bases: 12. The CDR3 covers 16 residues. CDR3 bases: TGTGCCAGCAGCGCACGATTAGCGGGGCCAGGAGATACGCAGTATTTT. Translation: CASSARLAGPGDTQYF.

The rearrangement joins TRBV20-1 to TRBJ2-1, with D unclear. CDR1 is DFQATT, CDR2 SNEGSKA, per germline (reference sequence). This CDR3 contains 15 residues. Between the trimmed V and J ends, which lost 5 bases and 7 bases, there was a span of 21 bases. CDR3 DNA: TGCAGTGCTCCTAACTTAGCTGCAGTTGGTAATGAGCAGTTCTTC. This sequence encodes CSAPNLAAVGNEQFF.

The V gene is TRBV29-1, the J gene TRBJ2-3, with D maybe TRBD2 (6 bases). Between the trimmed V and J ends, which lost 6 bases and 1 base, there was a span of 8 bases. This CDR3 region has 12 residues. CDR1 SQVTM and CDR2 ANQGSEA come from the germline V gene. CDR3 protein: CSVQRGTDTQYF. In DNA, the CDR3 is TGCAGCGTGCAGCGGGGCACAGATACGCAGTATTTT.

The gene calls are TRBV6-2 or TRBV6-3 and TRBJ1-2; the D is unclear. Trimming pared 0 bases from V and 6 bases from J, leaving 11 bases between. The CDR3 length is 14 residues. CDR1 is MNHEY, CDR2 SVGEGT, per germline. CDR3 DNA: TGTGCCAGCAGTTACTCGTCCGGGAGTCATGGCTACACCTTC. Translated: CASSYSSGSHGYTF.

The genes are TRBV12-3 or TRBV12-4 and TRBJ2-2, with D perhaps TRBD1 or TRBD2 (6 bases each). The CDR3 has 14 residues. Trimming left V 8 bases short and J 5 bases short, with 15 bases between. In nucleotides, the CDR3 is TGTGCCAGCGGCCAGCAGGGGAGGACCGGGGAGCTGTTTTTT. As protein: CASGQQGRTGELFF.

As to this clonotype: An end of the junction differs from the germline gene, which may be a read error. V gene TRBV20-1 combines with J gene TRBJ2-1, with D possibly being TRBD1 or TRBD2 (6 bases each). CDR3 length: 16 amino acids. Germline V gene lookup returns CDR1 DFQATT and CDR2 SNEGSKA (reference sequence). The CDR3 coding sequence is TGCAATGCTAGAGATCCAAAGGGGGGCTCCTACAATGAGCAGTTCTTC. This sequence encodes CNARDPKGGSYNEQFF.

The rearrangement joins TRBV7-2 to TRBJ2-3; 8 positions match TRBD2. Germline V lookup: CDR1 SGHTA, CDR2 FQGNSA. CDR3 length: 12 amino acids. V shed 5 bases, J shed 9 bases, and the junction held 4 bases outside the gene matches. This chain's CDR3 is CASSLSGRTQYF. Here the CDR3 DNA reads TGTGCCAGCAGCCTGAGCGGGAGAACGCAGTATTTT.

The chain couples TRBV25-1 to TRBJ2-3; weak D call: TRBD1 (5 bases). The CDR3 has 12 residues. Trimming stripped 6 bases from V and 6 bases from J, with 10 bases between. Germline V gene sequence: CDR1 MGHDK, CDR2 SYGVNS. CDR3 protein: CASSRHRDTQYF. In DNA, the CDR3 is TGTGCCAGCAGCAGACACAGGGATACGCAGTATTTT. Looking up the rest from reference TRBV25-1 and TRBJ2-3 gives the full variable domain: EADIYQTPRYLVIGTGKKITLECSQTMGHDKMYWYQQDPGMELHLIHYSYGVNSTEKGDLSSESTVSRIRTEHFPLTLESARPSHTSQYLCASSRHRDTQYFGPGTRLTVL.

The rearrangement links TRBV20-1 to TRBJ2-4; 7 bases align to TRBD1. With the DNA end fitting TRBJ2-7 better, the J assignment may be wrong. CDR1 and CDR2 (germline): DFQATT, SNEGSKA (reference sequence). The CDR3 consists of 14 residues. The CDR3 spells CSASGDSRTSEQYF. For the CDR3, the DNA is TGCAGTGCTAGCGGGGACAGTCGGACCTCCGAGCAGTACTTC.